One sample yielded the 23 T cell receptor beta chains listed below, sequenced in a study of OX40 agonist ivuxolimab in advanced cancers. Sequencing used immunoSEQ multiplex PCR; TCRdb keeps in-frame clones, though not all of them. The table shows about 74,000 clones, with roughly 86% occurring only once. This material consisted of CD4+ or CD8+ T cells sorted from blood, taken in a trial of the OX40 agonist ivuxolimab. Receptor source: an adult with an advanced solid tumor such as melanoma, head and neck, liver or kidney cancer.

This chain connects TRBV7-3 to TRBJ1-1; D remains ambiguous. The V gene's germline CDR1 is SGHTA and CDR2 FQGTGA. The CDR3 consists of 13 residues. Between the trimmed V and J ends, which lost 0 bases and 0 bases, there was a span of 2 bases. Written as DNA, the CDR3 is TGTGCCAGCAGCTTAACGGTGAACACTGAAGCTTTCTTT. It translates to CASSLTVNTEAFF.

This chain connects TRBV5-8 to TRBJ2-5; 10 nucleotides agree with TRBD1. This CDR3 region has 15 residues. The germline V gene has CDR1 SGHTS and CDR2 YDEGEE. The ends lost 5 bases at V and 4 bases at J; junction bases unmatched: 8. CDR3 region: CASRRGQGGGETQYF. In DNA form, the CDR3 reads TGTGCCAGCAGACGTGGACAGGGGGGGGGAGAGACCCAGTACTTC.

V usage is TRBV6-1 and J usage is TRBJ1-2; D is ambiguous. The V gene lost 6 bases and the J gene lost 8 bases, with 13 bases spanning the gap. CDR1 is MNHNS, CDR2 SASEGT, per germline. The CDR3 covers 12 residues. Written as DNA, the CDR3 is TGTGCCAGCAGCCGCCCAGCGAGGGGCTACACCTTC. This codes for CASSRPARGYTF.

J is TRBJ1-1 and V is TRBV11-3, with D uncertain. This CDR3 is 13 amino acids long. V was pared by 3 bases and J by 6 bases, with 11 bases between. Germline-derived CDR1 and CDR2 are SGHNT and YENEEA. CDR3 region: CASSFKVGAEAFF. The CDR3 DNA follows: TGTGCCAGCAGCTTTAAGGTCGGCGCTGAAGCTTTCTTT. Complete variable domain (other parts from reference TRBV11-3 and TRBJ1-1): EAGVVQSPRYKIIEKKQPVAFWCNPISGHNTLYWYLQNLGQGPELLIRYENEEAVDDSQLPKDRFSAERLKGVDSTLKIQPAELGDSAVYLCASSFKVGAEAFFGQGTRLTVV.

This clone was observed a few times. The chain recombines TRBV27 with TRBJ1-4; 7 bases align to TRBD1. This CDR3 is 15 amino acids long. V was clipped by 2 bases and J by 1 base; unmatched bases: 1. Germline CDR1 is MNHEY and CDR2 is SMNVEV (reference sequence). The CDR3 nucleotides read TGTGCCAGCAGTTTACAGGGGGTAACTAATGAAAAACTGTTTTTT. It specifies CASSLQGVTNEKLFF.

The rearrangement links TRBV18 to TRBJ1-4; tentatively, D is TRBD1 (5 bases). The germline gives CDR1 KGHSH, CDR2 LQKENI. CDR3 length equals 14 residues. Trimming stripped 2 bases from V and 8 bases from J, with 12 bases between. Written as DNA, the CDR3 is TGTGCCAGCTCACCAAAGGACGGGGGGGAAAAACTGTTTTTT. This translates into CASSPKDGGEKLFF. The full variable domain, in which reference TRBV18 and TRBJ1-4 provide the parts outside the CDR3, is NAGVMQNPRHLVRRRGQEARLRCSPMKGHSHVYWYRQLPEEGLKFMVYLQKENIIDESGMPKERFSAEFPKEGPSILRIQQVVRGDSAAYFCASSPKDGGEKLFFGSGTQLSVL.

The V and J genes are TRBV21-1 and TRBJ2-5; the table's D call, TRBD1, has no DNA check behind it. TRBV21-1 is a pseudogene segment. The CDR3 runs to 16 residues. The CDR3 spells CASSKGPGQGWETQYF. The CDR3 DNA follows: TGTGCCAGCAGCAAAGGACCGGGACAGGGTTGGGAGACCCAGTACTTC.

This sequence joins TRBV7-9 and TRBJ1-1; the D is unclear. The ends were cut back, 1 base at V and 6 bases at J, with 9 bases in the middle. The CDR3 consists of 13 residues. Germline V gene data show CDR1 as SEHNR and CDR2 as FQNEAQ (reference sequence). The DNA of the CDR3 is TGTGCCAGCAGCTTAGGGCTGTGGGCTGAAGCTTTCTTT. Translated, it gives CASSLGLWAEAFF.

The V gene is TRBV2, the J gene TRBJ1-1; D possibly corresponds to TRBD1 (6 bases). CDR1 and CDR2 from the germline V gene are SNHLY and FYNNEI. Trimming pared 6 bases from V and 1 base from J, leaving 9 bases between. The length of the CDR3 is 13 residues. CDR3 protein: CASRQQGNTEAFF. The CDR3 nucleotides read TGTGCCAGCAGACAACAGGGGAACACTGAAGCTTTCTTT.

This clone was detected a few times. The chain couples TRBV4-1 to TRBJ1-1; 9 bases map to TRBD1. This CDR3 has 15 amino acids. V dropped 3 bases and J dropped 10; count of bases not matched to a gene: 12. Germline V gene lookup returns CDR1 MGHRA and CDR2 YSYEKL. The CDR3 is CASSHFRDRVLGAFF. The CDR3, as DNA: TGCGCCAGCAGCCATTTCCGGGACAGGGTCCTTGGAGCTTTCTTT.

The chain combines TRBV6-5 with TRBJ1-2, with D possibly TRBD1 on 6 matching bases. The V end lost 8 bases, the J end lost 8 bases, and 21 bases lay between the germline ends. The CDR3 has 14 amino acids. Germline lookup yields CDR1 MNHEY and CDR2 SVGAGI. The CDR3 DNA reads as TGTGCCAGCCGCCGGACGGGGGGCGATAGGGGCTACACCTTC. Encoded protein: CASRRTGGDRGYTF.

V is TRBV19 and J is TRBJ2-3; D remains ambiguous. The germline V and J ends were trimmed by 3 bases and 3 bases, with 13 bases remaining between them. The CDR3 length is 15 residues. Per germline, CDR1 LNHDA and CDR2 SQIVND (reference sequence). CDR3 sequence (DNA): TGTGCCAGTAGTATCCTAGGCCTGGGGACAGATACGCAGTATTTT. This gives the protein CASSILGLGTDTQYF.

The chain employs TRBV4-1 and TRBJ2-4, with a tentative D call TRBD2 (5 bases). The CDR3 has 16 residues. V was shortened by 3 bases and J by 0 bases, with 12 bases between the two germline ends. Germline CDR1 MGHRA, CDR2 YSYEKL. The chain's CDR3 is CASSQGRGLAKNIQYF. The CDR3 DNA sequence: TGCGCCAGCAGCCAGGGCCGAGGGTTAGCCAAAAACATTCAGTACTTC.

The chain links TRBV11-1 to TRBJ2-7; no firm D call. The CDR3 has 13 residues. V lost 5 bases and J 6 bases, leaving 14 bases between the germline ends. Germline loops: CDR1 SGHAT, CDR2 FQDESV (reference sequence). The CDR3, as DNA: TGTGCCAGCAGCCCTACAAGGGTTTCCGAGCAGTACTTC. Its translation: CASSPTRVSEQYF.

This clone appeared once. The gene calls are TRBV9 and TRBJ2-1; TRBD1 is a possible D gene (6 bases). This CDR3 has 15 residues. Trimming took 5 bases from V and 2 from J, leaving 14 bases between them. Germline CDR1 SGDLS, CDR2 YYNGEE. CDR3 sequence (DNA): TGTGCCAGCAGTCCAGGGGTCCCAACCTACAATGAGCAGTTCTTC. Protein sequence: CASSPGVPTYNEQFF.

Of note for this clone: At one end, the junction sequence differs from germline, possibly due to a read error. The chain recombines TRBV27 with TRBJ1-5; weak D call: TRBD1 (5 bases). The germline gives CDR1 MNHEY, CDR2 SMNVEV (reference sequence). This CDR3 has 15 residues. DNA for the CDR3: TGTGCCAGCAGTTTAGGTGCGCGGGGCAATCCGCCCCAGCATTTT. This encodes CASSLGARGNPPQHF.

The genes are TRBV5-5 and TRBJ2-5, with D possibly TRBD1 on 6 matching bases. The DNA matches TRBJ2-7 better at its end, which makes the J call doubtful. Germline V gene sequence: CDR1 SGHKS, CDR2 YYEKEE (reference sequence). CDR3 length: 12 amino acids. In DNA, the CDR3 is TGTGCCAGCAGCCCCAGGGGCCACGAGCAGTACTTC. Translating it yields CASSPRGHEQYF.

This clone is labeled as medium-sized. In DNA, the CDR3 is TGTGCCAGCAGCTTAGGCGACAGCTCTGGGGCCAACGTCCTGACTTTC. It codes for CASSLGDSSGANVLTF. The chain employs TRBV11-3 and TRBJ2-6; D might be TRBD1 (5 bases). Trimming took 1 base from V and 0 from J, leaving 7 bases between them. The CDR3 has 16 residues. Germline V gene data show CDR1 as SGHNT and CDR2 as YENEEA.

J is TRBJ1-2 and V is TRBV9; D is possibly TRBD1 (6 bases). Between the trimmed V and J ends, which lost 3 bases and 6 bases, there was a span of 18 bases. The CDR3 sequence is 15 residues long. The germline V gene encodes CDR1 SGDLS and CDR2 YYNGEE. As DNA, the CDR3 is TGTGCCAGCAGCGGAGAACCTTACAGGGACCATGGCTACACCTTC. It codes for CASSGEPYRDHGYTF. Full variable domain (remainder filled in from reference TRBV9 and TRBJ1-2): DSGVTQTPKHLITATGQRVTLRCSPRSGDLSVYWYQQSLDQGLQFLIQYYNGEERAKGNILERFSAQQFPDLHSELNLSSLELGDSALYFCASSGEPYRDHGYTFGSGTRLTVV.

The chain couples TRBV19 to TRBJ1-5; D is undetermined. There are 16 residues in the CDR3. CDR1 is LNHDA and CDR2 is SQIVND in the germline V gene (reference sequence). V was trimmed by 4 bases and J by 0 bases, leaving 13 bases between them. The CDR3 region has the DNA TGTGCCAGTAGTAGAGGGAGAGCGGATAGCAATCAGCCCCAGCATTTT. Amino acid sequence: CASSRGRADSNQPQHF. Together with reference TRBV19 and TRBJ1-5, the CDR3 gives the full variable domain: DGGITQSPKYLFRKEGQNVTLSCEQNLNHDAMYWYRQDPGQGLRLIYYSQIVNDFQKGDIAEGYSVSREKKESFPLTVTSAQKNPTAFYLCASSRGRADSNQPQHFGDGTRLSIL.

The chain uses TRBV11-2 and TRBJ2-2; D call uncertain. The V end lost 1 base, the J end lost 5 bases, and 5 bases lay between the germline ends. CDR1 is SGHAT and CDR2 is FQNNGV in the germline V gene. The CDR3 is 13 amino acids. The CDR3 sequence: CASSLGRTGELFF. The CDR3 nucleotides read TGTGCCAGCAGCTTAGGTCGGACCGGGGAGCTGTTTTTT.

As DNA, the CDR3 is TGTGCCAGCAGTTACACGGGACTAGCGGGAAGTGAGCAGTTCTTC. Translation: CASSYTGLAGSEQFF. V and J are TRBV6-5 and TRBJ2-1; TRBD2 matches 13 bases. With V trimmed by 2 bases and J by 9 bases, 4 bases remained unmatched. Germline CDR1 and CDR2: MNHEY and SVGAGI. The CDR3 sequence is 15 residues long.

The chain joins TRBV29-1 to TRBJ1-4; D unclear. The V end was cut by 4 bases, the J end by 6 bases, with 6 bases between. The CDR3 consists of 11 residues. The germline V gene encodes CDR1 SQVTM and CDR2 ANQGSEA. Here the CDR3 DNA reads TGCAGCGTTGGAACAGATGAAAAACTGTTTTTT. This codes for CSVGTDEKLFF.